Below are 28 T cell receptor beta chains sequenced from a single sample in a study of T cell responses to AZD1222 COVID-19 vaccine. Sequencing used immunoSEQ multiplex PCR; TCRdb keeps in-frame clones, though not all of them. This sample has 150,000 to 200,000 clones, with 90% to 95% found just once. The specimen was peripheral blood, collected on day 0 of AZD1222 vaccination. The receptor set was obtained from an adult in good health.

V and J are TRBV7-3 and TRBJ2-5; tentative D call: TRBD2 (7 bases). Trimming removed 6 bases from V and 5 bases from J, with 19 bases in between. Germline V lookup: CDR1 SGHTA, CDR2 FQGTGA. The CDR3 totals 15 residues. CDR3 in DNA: TGTGCCAGCAGTCCAGGTGTGGGGGGGCAGGAGACCCAGTACTTC. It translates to CASSPGVGGQETQYF.

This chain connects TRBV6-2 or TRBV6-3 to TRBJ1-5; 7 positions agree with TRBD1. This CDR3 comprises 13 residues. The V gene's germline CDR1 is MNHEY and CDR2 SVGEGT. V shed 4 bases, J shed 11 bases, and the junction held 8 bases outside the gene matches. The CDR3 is CASSSTGDRAQHF. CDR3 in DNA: TGTGCCAGCAGTTCAACAGGGGATCGGGCCCAGCATTTT.

The CDR3 region has the DNA TGTGCCAGCAGCCCGGGACAGGGTGACGGAAACACCATATATTTT. Its translation is CASSPGQGDGNTIYF. V usage is TRBV5-4 and J usage is TRBJ1-3; 9 nucleotides match TRBD1. Germline V gene lookup returns CDR1 SGHNT and CDR2 YYREEE (reference sequence). This CDR3 region has 15 residues. V dropped 4 bases and J dropped 4; count of bases not matched to a gene: 6.

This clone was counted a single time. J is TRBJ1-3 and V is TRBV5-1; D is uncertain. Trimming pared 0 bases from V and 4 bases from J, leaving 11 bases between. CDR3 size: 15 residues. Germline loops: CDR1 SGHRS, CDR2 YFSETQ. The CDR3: CASSLGETRGNTIYF. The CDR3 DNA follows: TGCGCCAGCAGCTTGGGGGAGACGCGGGGAAACACCATATATTTT.

The CDR3 is CASSTALDNEQFF. DNA for the CDR3: TGTGCCAGCAGCACGGCCCTCGACAATGAGCAGTTCTTC. The rearrangement joins TRBV5-4 to TRBJ2-1; no clear D gene. Trimming cost V 4 bases and J 5 bases, with 10 bases left between them. The germline V gene has CDR1 SGHNT and CDR2 YYREEE (reference sequence). The CDR3 runs 13 residues.

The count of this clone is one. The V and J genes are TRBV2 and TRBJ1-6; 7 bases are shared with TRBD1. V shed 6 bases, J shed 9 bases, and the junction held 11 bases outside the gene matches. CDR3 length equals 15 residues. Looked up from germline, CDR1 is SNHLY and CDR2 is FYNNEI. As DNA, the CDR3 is TGTGCCAGCAGGAATCGCCAGGGGGAGGGTTCACCCCTCCACTTT. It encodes CASRNRQGEGSPLHF.

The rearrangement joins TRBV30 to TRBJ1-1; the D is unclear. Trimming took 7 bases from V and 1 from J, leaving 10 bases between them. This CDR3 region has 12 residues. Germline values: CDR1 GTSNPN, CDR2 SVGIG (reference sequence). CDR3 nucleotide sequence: TGTGCCTTCCTTTCTGGGAACACTGAAGCTTTCTTT. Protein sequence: CAFLSGNTEAFF.

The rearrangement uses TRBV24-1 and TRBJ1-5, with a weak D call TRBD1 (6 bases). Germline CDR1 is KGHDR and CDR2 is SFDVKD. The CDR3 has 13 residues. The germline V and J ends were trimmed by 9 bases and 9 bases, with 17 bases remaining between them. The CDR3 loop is CATGGAAEWPQHF. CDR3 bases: TGTGCCACCGGGGGGGCGGCCGAGTGGCCCCAGCATTTT.

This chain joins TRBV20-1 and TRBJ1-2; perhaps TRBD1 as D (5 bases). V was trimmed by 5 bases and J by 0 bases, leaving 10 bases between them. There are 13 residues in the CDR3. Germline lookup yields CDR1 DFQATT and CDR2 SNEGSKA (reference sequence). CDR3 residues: CSARDSANYGYTF. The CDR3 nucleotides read TGCAGTGCTCGTGACAGCGCTAACTATGGCTACACCTTC.

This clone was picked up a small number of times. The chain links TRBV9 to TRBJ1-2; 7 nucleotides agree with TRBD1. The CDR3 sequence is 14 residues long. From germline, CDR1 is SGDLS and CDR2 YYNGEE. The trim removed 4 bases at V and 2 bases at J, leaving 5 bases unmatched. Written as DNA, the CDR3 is TGTGCCAGCAGCCCAGGGGGATCGAACTATGGCTACACCTTC. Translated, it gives CASSPGGSNYGYTF. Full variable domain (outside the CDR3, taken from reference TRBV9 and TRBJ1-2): DSGVTQTPKHLITATGQRVTLRCSPRSGDLSVYWYQQSLDQGLQFLIQYYNGEERAKGNILERFSAQQFPDLHSELNLSSLELGDSALYFCASSPGGSNYGYTFGSGTRLTVV.

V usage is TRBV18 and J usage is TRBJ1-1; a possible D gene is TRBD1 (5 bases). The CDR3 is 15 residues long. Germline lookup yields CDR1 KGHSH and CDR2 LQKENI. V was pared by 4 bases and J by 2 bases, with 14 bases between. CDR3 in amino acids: CASSREQGANTEAFF. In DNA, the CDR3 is TGTGCCAGCTCACGGGAACAAGGGGCCAACACTGAAGCTTTCTTT.

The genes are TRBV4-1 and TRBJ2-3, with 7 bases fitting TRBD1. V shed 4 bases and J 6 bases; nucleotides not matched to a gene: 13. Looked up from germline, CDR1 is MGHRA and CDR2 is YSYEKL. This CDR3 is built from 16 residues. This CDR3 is CASSPPGGPGIDTQYF. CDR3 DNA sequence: TGCGCCAGCAGCCCCCCAGGGGGTCCAGGTATTGATACGCAGTATTTT.

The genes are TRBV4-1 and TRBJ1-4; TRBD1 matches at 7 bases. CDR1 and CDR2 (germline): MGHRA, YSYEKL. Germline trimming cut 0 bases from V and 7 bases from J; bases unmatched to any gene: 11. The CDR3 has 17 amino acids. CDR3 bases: TGCGCCAGCAGCCAAGAATGGGGAGGGGGCAAGGTTGAAAAACTGTTTTTT. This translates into CASSQEWGGGKVEKLFF.

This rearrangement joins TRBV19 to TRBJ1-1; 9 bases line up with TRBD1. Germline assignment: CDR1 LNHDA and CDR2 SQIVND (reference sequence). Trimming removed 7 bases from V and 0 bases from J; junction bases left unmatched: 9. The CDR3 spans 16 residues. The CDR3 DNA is TGTGCCAGTACTCGGACAGGGGCGCTCATGAACACTGAAGCTTTCTTT. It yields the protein CASTRTGALMNTEAFF.

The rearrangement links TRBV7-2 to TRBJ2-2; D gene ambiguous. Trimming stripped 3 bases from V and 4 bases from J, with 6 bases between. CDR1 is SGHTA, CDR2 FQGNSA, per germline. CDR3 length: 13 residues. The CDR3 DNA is TGTGCCAGCAGCTTTGGTTTCACCGGGGAGCTGTTTTTT. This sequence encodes CASSFGFTGELFF. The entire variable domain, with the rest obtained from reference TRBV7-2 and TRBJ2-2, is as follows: GAGVSQSPSNKVTEKGKDVELRCDPISGHTALYWYRQSLGQGLEFLIYFQGNSAPDKSGLPSDRFSAERTGGSVSTLTIQRTQQEDSAVYLCASSFGFTGELFFGEGSRLTVL.

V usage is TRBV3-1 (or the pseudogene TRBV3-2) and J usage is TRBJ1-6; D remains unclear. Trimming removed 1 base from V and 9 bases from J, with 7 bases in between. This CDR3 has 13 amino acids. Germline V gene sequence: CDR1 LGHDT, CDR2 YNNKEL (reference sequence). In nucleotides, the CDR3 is TGTGCCAGCAGCCAAGTCAAAGGTTCACCCCTCCACTTT. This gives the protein CASSQVKGSPLHF.

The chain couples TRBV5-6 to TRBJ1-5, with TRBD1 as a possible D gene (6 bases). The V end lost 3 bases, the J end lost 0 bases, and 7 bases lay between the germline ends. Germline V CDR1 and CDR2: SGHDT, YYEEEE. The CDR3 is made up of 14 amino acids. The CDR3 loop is CASSWGHSNQPQHF. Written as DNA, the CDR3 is TGTGCCAGCAGCTGGGGACATAGCAATCAGCCCCAGCATTTT.

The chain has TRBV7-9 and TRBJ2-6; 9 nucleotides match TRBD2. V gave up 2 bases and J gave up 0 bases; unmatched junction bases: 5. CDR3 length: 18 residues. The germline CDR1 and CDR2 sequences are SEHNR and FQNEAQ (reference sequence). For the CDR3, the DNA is TGTGCCAGCAGCTTACCTAGCGGGGATAGCTCTGGGGCCAACGTCCTGACTTTC. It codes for CASSLPSGDSSGANVLTF.

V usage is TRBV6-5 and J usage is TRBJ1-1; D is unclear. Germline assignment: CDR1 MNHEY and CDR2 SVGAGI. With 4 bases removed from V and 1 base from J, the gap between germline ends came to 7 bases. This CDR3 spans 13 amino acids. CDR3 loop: CASSWGKNTEAFF. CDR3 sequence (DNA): TGTGCCAGCAGTTGGGGTAAGAACACTGAAGCTTTCTTT.

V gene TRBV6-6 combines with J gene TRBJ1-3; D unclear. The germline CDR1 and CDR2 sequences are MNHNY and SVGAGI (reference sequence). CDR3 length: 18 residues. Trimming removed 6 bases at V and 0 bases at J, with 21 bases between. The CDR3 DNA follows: TGTGCCAGCAGCCGACGCCCGAGTGTCCGCTTCTCTGGAAACACCATATATTTT. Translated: CASSRRPSVRFSGNTIYF.

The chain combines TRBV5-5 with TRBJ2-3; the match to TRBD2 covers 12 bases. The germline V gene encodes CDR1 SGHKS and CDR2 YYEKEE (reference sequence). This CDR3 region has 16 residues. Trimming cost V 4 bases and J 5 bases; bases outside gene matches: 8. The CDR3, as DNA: TGTGCCAGCAGCATGACTAGCGGGGGAGGGCTAGATACGCAGTATTTT. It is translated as CASSMTSGGGLDTQYF.

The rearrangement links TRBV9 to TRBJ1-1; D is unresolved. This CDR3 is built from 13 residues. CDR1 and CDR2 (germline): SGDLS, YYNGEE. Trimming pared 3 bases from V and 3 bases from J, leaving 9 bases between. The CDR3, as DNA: TGTGCCAGCAGCGCGCCTCTGGACACTGAAGCTTTCTTT. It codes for CASSAPLDTEAFF.

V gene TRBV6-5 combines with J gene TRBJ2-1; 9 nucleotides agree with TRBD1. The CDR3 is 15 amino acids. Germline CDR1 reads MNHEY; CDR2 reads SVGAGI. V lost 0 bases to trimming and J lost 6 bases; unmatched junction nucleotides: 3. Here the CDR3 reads CASSYSGQGVNEQFF. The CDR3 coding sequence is TGTGCCAGCAGTTACTCGGGACAGGGTGTCAATGAGCAGTTCTTC.

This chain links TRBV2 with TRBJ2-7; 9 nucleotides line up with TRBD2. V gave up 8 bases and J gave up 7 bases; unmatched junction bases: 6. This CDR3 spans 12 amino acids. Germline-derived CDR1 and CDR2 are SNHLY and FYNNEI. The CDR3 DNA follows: TGTGCCAGCCGTAGCGGGGGTGGGGAGCAGTACTTC. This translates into CASRSGGGEQYF.

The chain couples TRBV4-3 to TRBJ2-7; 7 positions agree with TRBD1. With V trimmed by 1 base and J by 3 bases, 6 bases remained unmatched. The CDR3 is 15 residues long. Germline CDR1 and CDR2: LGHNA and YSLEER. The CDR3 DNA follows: TGCGCCAGCAGCCAAGCCCGGACAGGCGGCTACGAGCAGTACTTC. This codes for CASSQARTGGYEQYF.

The CDR3 sequence: CASSYSEVTEAFF. CDR3 DNA sequence: TGTGCCAGCAGTTACTCGGAGGTCACTGAAGCTTTCTTT. V and J are TRBV6-2 or TRBV6-3 and TRBJ1-1; D gene uncertain. This CDR3 region has 13 residues. The germline V gene has CDR1 MNHEY and CDR2 SVGEGT. V was shortened by 0 bases and J by 4 bases, with 6 bases between the two germline ends.

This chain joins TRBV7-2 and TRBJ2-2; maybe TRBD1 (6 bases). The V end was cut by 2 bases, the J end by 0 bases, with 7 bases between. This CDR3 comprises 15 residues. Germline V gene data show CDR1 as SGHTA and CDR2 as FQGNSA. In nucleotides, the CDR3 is TGTGCCAGCAGCTTAAGGACAGCGAACACCGGGGAGCTGTTTTTT. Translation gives CASSLRTANTGELFF.

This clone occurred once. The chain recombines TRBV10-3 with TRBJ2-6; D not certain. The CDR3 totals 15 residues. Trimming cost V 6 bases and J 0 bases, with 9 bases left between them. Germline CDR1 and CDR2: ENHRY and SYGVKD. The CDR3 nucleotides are TGTGCCATCAGCGGCGGCCTCTCTGGGGCCAACGTCCTGACTTTC. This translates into CAISGGLSGANVLTF.